This T cell receptor (beta chain) comes out of a study of blood T cell repertoires in COVID-19. About the research overall: Whether acute or convalescent, the COVID-19 samples came from the United States, Italy and Spain. PBMCs, B-cell-depleted T cells, or T cells provided the cDNA or gDNA that made up the material.

This CDR3 contains 15 residues. Germline CDR1 and CDR2: SGDLS and YYNGEE. V was pared by 0 bases and J by 2 bases, with 11 bases between. In the original workflow: The authors estimated nucleated cell counts from reference gene primer amplification. Sequenced by immunoSEQ multiplex PCR; TCRdb stores in-frame clones only, minus some. V, J and clone size are taken as reported in that table, and D and trimming were inferred from the DNA itself. The table shows about 300,000 clones, with 89% occurring only once. The clonotype originates from a man between 18 and 29 years old who had recovered from COVID-19. The sample taken for sequencing was peripheral blood. J is TRBJ1-1 and V is TRBV9; D gene uncertain. As DNA, the CDR3 is TGTGCCAGCAGCGTAGGGGGAGACCGAAACACTGAAGCTTTCTTT. Protein: CASSVGGDRNTEAFF.